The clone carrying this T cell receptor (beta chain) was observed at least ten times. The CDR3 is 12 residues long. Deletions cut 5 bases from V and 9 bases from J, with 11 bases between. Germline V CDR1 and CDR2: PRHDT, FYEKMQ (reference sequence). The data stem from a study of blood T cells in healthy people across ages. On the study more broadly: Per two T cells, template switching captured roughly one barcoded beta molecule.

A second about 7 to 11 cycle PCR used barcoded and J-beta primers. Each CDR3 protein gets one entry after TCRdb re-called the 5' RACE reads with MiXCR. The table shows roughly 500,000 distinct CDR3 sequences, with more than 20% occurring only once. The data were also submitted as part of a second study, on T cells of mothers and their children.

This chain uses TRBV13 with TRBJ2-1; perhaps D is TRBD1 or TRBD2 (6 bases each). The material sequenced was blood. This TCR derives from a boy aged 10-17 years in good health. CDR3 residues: CASSQGGGEQFF. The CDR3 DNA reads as TGTGCCAGCAGCCAAGGAGGGGGTGAGCAGTTCTTC.